This T cell receptor beta chain was sequenced during a study of CD8+CD57+ T cells in acquired aplastic anemia. Background on the study: The study obtained an average of around 3.1 ug of DNA from sorted CD4+ and CD8+ cells.

Concerning this clonotype itself: As yet, its antigen is unknown.

An expansion of CD8+CD57+ cells by flow cytometry had been shown in patients chosen for sequencing. Each patient carried a diagnosis of severe acquired aplastic anemia. Study results and caveats: Between patients and controls, about 30 CD8+ CDR3 sequences were found in common.

TCR beta VDJ and CDR3 profiles were obtained from a genomic DNA template. MiXCR, run by TCRdb on the reads, gives a single entry per CDR3 protein. The repertoire holds about 160,000 distinct CDR3 sequences, with 65% to 75% as singletons. CDR1 is SGHTA, CDR2 FQGTGA, per germline. This CDR3 comprises 14 residues. Trimming shortened V by 5 bases and J by 3 bases, and 13 bases separated the two germline ends. The receptor's source is a human donor with aplastic anemia. The chain combines TRBV7-3 with TRBJ1-1, with no clear D. The material sequenced was sorted CD4+, CD8+, or CD8+CD57+ T cells (not recorded which) from PBMCs. The CDR3 bases are TGTGCCAGCAGCCCCTCAAACCGGGACACTGAAGCTTTCTTT. Translated: CASSPSNRDTEAFF.